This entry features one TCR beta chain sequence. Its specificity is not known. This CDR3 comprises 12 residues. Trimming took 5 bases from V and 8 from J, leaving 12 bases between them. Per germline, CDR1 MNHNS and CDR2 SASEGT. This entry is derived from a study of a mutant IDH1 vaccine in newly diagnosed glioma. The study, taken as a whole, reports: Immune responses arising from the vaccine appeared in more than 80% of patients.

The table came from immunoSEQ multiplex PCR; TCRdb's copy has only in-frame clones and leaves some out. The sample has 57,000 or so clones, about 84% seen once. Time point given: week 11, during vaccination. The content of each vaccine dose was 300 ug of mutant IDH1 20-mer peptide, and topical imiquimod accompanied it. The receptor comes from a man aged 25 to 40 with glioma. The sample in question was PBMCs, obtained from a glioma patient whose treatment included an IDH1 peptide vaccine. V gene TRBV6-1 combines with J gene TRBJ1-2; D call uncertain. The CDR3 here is CASSNTGRGYTF. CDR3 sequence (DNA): TGTGCCAGCAGTAACACTGGAAGAGGCTACACCTTC.